A single sample is the source of the 5 T cell receptor beta chains below, sequenced in a study of T cells in localized non-small cell lung cancer (dated by TCRdb to 2020 to 2021). The library came from the immunoSEQ multiplex PCR assay. TCRdb took this table from immuneACCESS and kept in-frame rearrangements with V and J called. Such tables lack part of the clones; where checked against another copy, unresolved V genes explain under half of the gap, and the rest is unexplained. Across this sample there are approximately 43,000 clones, with roughly 90% seen only once. About 2.6% of the sample comes from the top ten. The sample was peripheral blood, taken before any cancer treatment. Source of these receptors: a female donor older than 55 with stage I squamous cell lung carcinoma.

V gene TRBV6-4 combines with J gene TRBJ2-2, with D perhaps TRBD1 or TRBD2 (6 bases each). In germline, CDR1 is MRHNA, CDR2 SNTAGT. Trimming removed 1 base from V and 5 bases from J, with 11 bases in between. The CDR3 is 15 amino acids. CDR3 DNA sequence: TGTGCCAGCAGTGACTTGGGGGGCTCTACCGGGGAGCTGTTTTTT. The encoded protein is CASSDLGGSTGELFF.

CDR3 nucleotides: TGCGCCAGCAGCCAAGATTGGCAGATCTACGAGCAGTACTTC. It is translated as CASSQDWQIYEQYF. V usage is TRBV4-1 and J usage is TRBJ2-7; unclear D gene. This CDR3 is 14 amino acids long. Germline CDR1 is MGHRA and CDR2 is YSYEKL. V shed 0 bases and J shed 3 bases, with 9 bases lying between them.

This chain joins TRBV2 and TRBJ2-1, with TRBD2 matching over 11 bases. Germline V CDR1 and CDR2: SNHLY, FYNNEI. The CDR3 length is 16 residues. Losses at the gene ends were 5 bases for V and 7 bases for J; bases not matched to a gene: 10. The chain's CDR3 is CASSYGTSGPQNEQFF. The DNA for the CDR3 is TGTGCCAGCAGTTACGGGACTAGCGGCCCCCAAAATGAGCAGTTCTTC.

The V and J genes are TRBV9 and TRBJ1-5, with D perhaps TRBD1 (5 bases). The CDR3 runs 15 residues. Between the trimmed V and J ends, which lost 4 bases and 3 bases, there was a span of 14 bases. Germline CDR1 SGDLS, CDR2 YYNGEE. CDR3 sequence: CASSRWGGTNQPQHF. For the CDR3, the DNA is TGTGCCAGCAGCCGGTGGGGGGGGACCAATCAGCCCCAGCATTTT.

This clone was observed a few times. This chain links TRBV7-3 with TRBJ1-1; a possible D gene is TRBD1 (5 bases). V was trimmed by 2 bases and J by 0 bases, leaving 7 bases between them. In germline, CDR1 is SGHTA, CDR2 FQGTGA. There are 14 residues in the CDR3. The chain's CDR3 is CASSLARVNTEAFF. The CDR3 coding sequence is TGTGCCAGCAGCTTAGCCAGGGTGAACACTGAAGCTTTCTTT.